The entry below gives a single TCR beta chain sequence along with its context. The source of the sample is a study of blood T cell repertoires in COVID-19. Adults between roughly 18 and 90 years of age took part from about two dozen US areas. The CDR3 loop spans 18 amino acids. Between the trimmed V and J ends, which lost 0 bases and 1 base, there was a span of 15 bases. Germline V lookup: CDR1 LGHNA, CDR2 YSLEER. Per the authors' pipeline: Reference gene primers were amplified, and this amplification served to estimate nucleated cell counts. The table came from immunoSEQ multiplex PCR; TCRdb's copy has only in-frame clones and leaves some out. The V and J calls and clone size were taken over from that table, and D and trimming were inferred from the DNA. The top ten clones hold roughly 1.2% of a sample with 250,000 to 300,000 clones, around 93% of them seen once.

This TCR was sampled from a human donor in a cohort exposed to, infected with or recovered from COVID-19 (not recorded which). The donor label of this sample is uncertain. Source material: PBMCs or T cells enriched from blood (not recorded which). This chain links TRBV4-3 with TRBJ1-4, with a possible D match to TRBD1 (5 bases). Here the CDR3 reads CASSQEPGRAGTNEKLFF. DNA for the CDR3: TGCGCCAGCAGCCAAGAACCCGGCAGGGCAGGAACTAATGAAAAACTGTTTTTT.